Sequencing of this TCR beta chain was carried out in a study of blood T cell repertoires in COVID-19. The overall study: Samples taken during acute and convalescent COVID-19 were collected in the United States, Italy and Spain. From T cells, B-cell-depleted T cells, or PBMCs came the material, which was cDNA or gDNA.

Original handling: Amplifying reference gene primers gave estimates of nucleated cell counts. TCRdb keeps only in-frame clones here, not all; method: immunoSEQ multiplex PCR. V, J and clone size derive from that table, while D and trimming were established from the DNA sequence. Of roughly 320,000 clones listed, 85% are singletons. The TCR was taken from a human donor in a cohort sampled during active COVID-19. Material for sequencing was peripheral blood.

The CDR3 DNA follows: TGTGCCAGCAGTTCATCGGACAGATTTCGGATGTTTTTT. It yields the protein CASSSSDRFRMFF. The chain has TRBV12-3 or TRBV12-4 and TRBJ1-4; D perhaps matches TRBD1 (6 bases). Trimming stripped 4 bases from V and 15 bases from J, with 18 bases between. This CDR3 region has 13 residues.